The T cell receptor (beta chain) described here comes from a study of blood T cell repertoires in COVID-19. Only in-frame clones appear in the TCRdb table, and some are missing; sequencing was by immunoSEQ multiplex PCR. This sample carries a few hundred thousand clones, 85% of them seen once, and the ten largest clones take around 3.4%. Sequencing was carried out using peripheral blood. This TCR derives from a woman younger than 35 with acute or convalescent COVID-19.

The chain's CDR3 is CASRYRGEQYF. CDR3 nucleotide sequence: TGTGCCAGCAGGTACAGGGGCGAGCAGTACTTC. The chain carries TRBV6-5 and TRBJ2-7; TRBD1 aligns across 7 bases. Germline V gives CDR1 MNHEY, CDR2 SVGAGI. The V and J ends lost 6 bases and 6 bases, in that order; junction bases with no gene match: 2. CDR3 length: 11 residues.